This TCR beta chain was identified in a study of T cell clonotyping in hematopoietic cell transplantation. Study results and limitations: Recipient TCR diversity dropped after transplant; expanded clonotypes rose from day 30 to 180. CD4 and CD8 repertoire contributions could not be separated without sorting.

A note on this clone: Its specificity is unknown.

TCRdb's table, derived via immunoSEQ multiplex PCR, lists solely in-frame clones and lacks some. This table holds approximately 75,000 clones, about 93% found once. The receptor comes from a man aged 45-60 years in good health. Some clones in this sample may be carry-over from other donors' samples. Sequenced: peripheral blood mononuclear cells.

The CDR3 here is CASSPQGLAGGRTGELFF. The CDR3 DNA follows: TGTGCCAGCAGCCCGCAAGGACTAGCGGGAGGGAGGACCGGGGAGCTGTTTTTT. V gene TRBV4-2 combines with J gene TRBJ2-2; 15 bases fit TRBD2. CDR3 length: 18 amino acids. V gave up 4 bases and J gave up 5 bases; unmatched junction bases: 8. The germline CDR1 and CDR2 sequences are LGHNA and YNFKEQ.